What follows are 19 T cell receptor beta chains derived from one specimen sequenced in a study of cytomegalovirus exposure and HLA in healthy donors. The PCR ran on 60 Vbeta and 13 Jbeta primers. Profiled with immunoSEQ multiplex PCR; TCRdb holds only in-frame clones, not every one. Seen here are 130,000 or so clones, 81% observed once, and the top ten hold about 2.4%. The sample consisted of PBMCs. These receptors originate from a woman aged 40 to 50 in good health and CMV-seronegative.

The chain combines TRBV6-6 with TRBJ1-3, with 7 bases fitting TRBD1. The CDR3 contains 14 residues. Germline V gene lookup returns CDR1 MNHNY and CDR2 SVGAGI (reference sequence). The ends lost 6 bases at V and 5 bases at J; junction bases unmatched: 7. This CDR3 is CASSSGQVRNTIYF. CDR3 bases: TGTGCCAGCAGCTCTGGACAGGTGCGAAACACCATATATTTT.

The V and J genes are TRBV5-4 and TRBJ1-2, with 7 bases aligning to TRBD1. V trimming: 3 bases; J trimming: 8 bases; junction bases outside the gene matches: 10. The CDR3 sequence is 14 residues long. Germline CDR1 SGHNT, CDR2 YYREEE (reference sequence). CDR3 coding DNA: TGTGCCAGCAGCTCAAAATACGGACAGGTCGGCTACACCTTC. Its translation is CASSSKYGQVGYTF.

V usage is TRBV5-4 and J usage is TRBJ2-1; the match to TRBD2 covers 7 bases. This CDR3 has 16 residues. Trimming removed 4 bases from V and 5 bases from J; junction bases left unmatched: 12. Germline V gene lookup returns CDR1 SGHNT and CDR2 YYREEE (reference sequence). CDR3 in DNA: TGTGCCAGCAGCCCCGAGGGAGCGCGGGGGAACAATGAGCAGTTCTTC. Translated: CASSPEGARGNNEQFF.

There are a few counts of this clone. The chain uses TRBV6-1 and TRBJ1-1; tentatively, D is TRBD1 (5 bases). CDR3 size: 13 residues. Germline CDR1 reads MNHNS; CDR2 reads SASEGT. Between the trimmed V and J ends, which lost 6 bases and 0 bases, there was a span of 8 bases. This CDR3 reads CASRATVNTEAFF. The CDR3 DNA sequence: TGTGCCAGCAGGGCGACAGTGAACACTGAAGCTTTCTTT.

V gene TRBV19 combines with J gene TRBJ2-3, with a weak D call TRBD2 (5 bases). In germline, CDR1 is LNHDA, CDR2 SQIVND (reference sequence). This CDR3 region has 14 residues. V was cut by 4 bases and J by 4 bases, with 12 bases left in between. CDR3 sequence reads: CASSKLGEADTQYF. Written as DNA, the CDR3 is TGTGCCAGTAGTAAACTAGGTGAAGCAGATACGCAGTATTTT.

The sample holds a few counts of this clone. This rearrangement joins TRBV6-6 to TRBJ2-6; a weak D match, TRBD1 (5 bases). The V gene lost 6 bases and the J gene lost 3 bases, with 12 bases spanning the gap. The CDR3 covers 15 residues. CDR1 and CDR2 (germline): MNHNY, SVGAGI (reference sequence). CDR3: CASRAQGSGANVLTF. The CDR3, as DNA: TGTGCCAGCAGGGCCCAGGGTAGTGGGGCCAACGTCCTGACTTTC.

The J gene is TRBJ1-1, the V gene TRBV14, with 8 bases matching TRBD1. The CDR3 covers 16 residues. V was pared by 0 bases and J by 3 bases, with 6 bases of the junction left unmatched. Germline V CDR1 and CDR2: SGHDN, FVKESK. Here the CDR3 reads CASSQDRGRGDTEAFF. CDR3 in DNA: TGTGCCAGCAGCCAAGACAGGGGGCGTGGGGACACTGAAGCTTTCTTT.

The rearrangement links TRBV28 to TRBJ2-7; 10 bases agree with TRBD2. CDR1 and CDR2 (germline): MDHEN, SYDVKM. This CDR3 is 14 amino acids long. Trimming took 4 bases from V and 1 from J; bases not matched to a gene: 1. Here the CDR3 reads CASSSLAGSYEQYF. The DNA for the CDR3 is TGTGCCAGCAGTTCACTAGCGGGGTCCTACGAGCAGTACTTC.

The J gene is TRBJ1-2, the V gene TRBV5-5, with TRBD1 matching 9 bases. The CDR3 length is 16 residues. Germline assignment: CDR1 SGHKS and CDR2 YYEKEE (reference sequence). V trimming: 2 bases; J trimming: 4 bases; junction bases outside the gene matches: 9. DNA of the CDR3: TGTGCCAGCAGCTTAGGTCCACAGGGGGCGACCTATGGCTACACCTTC. Amino acid sequence: CASSLGPQGATYGYTF.

The chain couples TRBV7-2 to TRBJ2-2; 8 positions match TRBD2. This CDR3 has 15 residues. Germline CDR1 and CDR2: SGHTA and FQGNSA. J gave up 2 bases and V 5 bases, and 4 bases lay outside the gene matches. The CDR3 bases are TGTGCCAGCAGCAACAGCGGGAGTAACACCGGGGAGCTGTTTTTT. Its translation: CASSNSGSNTGELFF.

V gene TRBV9 combines with J gene TRBJ2-2; 13 positions agree with TRBD2. The CDR3 covers 18 residues. Germline V lookup: CDR1 SGDLS, CDR2 YYNGEE. Unmatched junction bases numbered 6, after V lost 3 bases and J lost 1 base. Written as DNA, the CDR3 is TGTGCCAGCAGCGCCCGGGGACTAGCGGGAAGGAACACCGGGGAGCTGTTTTTT. Its translation is CASSARGLAGRNTGELFF.

This sequence joins TRBV7-9 and TRBJ1-2; 9 bases align to TRBD1. CDR1 is SEHNR, CDR2 FQNEAQ, per germline (reference sequence). Germline trimming cut 5 bases from V and 0 bases from J; bases unmatched to any gene: 10. This CDR3 region has 17 residues. CDR3 amino acids: CASSPPGTGISNYGYTF. The CDR3 coding sequence is TGTGCCAGCAGCCCGCCCGGGACAGGGATCTCTAACTATGGCTACACCTTC.

The V gene is TRBV9, the J gene TRBJ2-5; TRBD2 aligns across 9 bases. The last part of the DNA fits TRBJ2-7 better; the J call may be wrong. This CDR3 has 14 amino acids. Germline V CDR1 and CDR2: SGDLS, YYNGEE. CDR3 in DNA: TGTGCCAGCAGCCATGGGACTAGCTCTAACGAGCAGTACTTC. Translated, it gives CASSHGTSSNEQYF.

The chain carries TRBV5-1 and TRBJ2-5, with TRBD1 as a possible D gene (6 bases). The J call may be in error: the DNA end matches TRBJ2-7 better. Germline CDR1 SGHRS, CDR2 YFSETQ. The length of the CDR3 is 13 residues. The CDR3 DNA sequence: TGCGCCAGCAGCTTGGTGGACAGCTACGAGCAGTACTTC. It encodes CASSLVDSYEQYF.

The rearrangement joins TRBV7-3 to TRBJ2-5; 10 positions agree with TRBD2. The V gene's germline CDR1 is SGHTA and CDR2 FQGTGA. After removal of 4 bases from V and 5 bases from J, the junction contained 10 bases not matched to a gene. The CDR3 runs to 16 residues. The CDR3 spells CASSSQGAGGPETQYF. CDR3 in DNA: TGTGCCAGCAGCTCCCAGGGAGCGGGGGGGCCCGAGACCCAGTACTTC.

The V gene is TRBV9, the J gene TRBJ2-3, with 8 bases lining up with TRBD1. J was trimmed by 0 bases and V by 3 bases; bases with no gene match: 3. The CDR3 has 15 amino acids. Germline CDR1 is SGDLS and CDR2 is YYNGEE. In nucleotides, the CDR3 is TGTGCCAGCAGCGCTCGGGACAGGAGCACAGATACGCAGTATTTT. As protein: CASSARDRSTDTQYF.

The V and J genes are TRBV6-1 and TRBJ1-2; TRBD1 aligns across 9 bases. The CDR3 is made up of 14 amino acids. V lost 8 bases to trimming and J lost 6 bases; unmatched junction nucleotides: 10. Per the germline V gene, CDR1 is MNHNS and CDR2 is SASEGT. The CDR3 loop is CASQKTGGANGYTF. In nucleotides, the CDR3 is TGTGCCAGCCAGAAAACAGGGGGCGCGAATGGCTACACCTTC.

V and J are TRBV4-2 and TRBJ2-2; possible D gene TRBD2, 6 bases. CDR3 length: 15 residues. Trimming took off 1 base at V and 3 bases at J, with 9 bases between the two ends. The germline V gene encodes CDR1 LGHNA and CDR2 YNFKEQ. In DNA, the CDR3 is TGTGCCAGCAGCCAAGGGCGGGACCACACCGGGGAGCTGTTTTTT. It yields the protein CASSQGRDHTGELFF.

The rearrangement links TRBV30 to TRBJ1-1; D might be TRBD1 (6 bases). V was cut by 5 bases and J by 3 bases, with 10 bases left in between. The CDR3 totals 12 residues. CDR1 and CDR2 (germline): GTSNPN, SVGIG (reference sequence). This CDR3 reads CAWLNRDTEAFF. CDR3 DNA sequence: TGTGCCTGGCTAAACAGGGACACTGAAGCTTTCTTT.